The 9 T cell receptor beta chains in this list originate from one sample, sequenced in a study of beta chain features in type 1 diabetes. The study, taken as a whole, reports: Moderately but significantly shorter TCRB CDR3s were found in Type 1 diabetes patients in all four CD4+ subsets.

Their recognized antigens are unknown. The study reverse transcribed the entire isolated RNA, so it sequenced expressed TCRB transcripts. Clones were read by immunoSEQ multiplex PCR, and TCRdb kept only the in-frame ones, dropping some. The table includes hundreds of thousands of clones, 13% detected once. Sequenced: naive CD4+ T cells from blood. These receptors were taken from a man aged 18 to 29 with type 1 diabetes.

The chain uses TRBV2 and TRBJ2-7; 9 nucleotides agree with TRBD1. Germline lookup yields CDR1 SNHLY and CDR2 FYNNEI. V lost 6 bases, J lost 2 bases, and 5 bases stayed unmatched. This CDR3 contains 14 residues. CDR3 coding DNA: TGTGCCAGCAGAGGAGGGACAGGGACCTACGAGCAGTACTTC. Protein product: CASRGGTGTYEQYF.

V usage is TRBV13 and J usage is TRBJ1-6; 7 nucleotides align to TRBD1. The germline gives CDR1 PRHDT, CDR2 FYEKMQ (reference sequence). The CDR3 has 16 residues. V shed 4 bases and J 2 bases; nucleotides not matched to a gene: 5. CDR3 sequence: CASSSLQGTYNSPLHF. DNA of the CDR3: TGTGCCAGCAGCTCCCTACAGGGGACCTATAATTCACCCCTCCACTTT.

The V gene is TRBV2, the J gene TRBJ1-2, with D maybe TRBD1 (6 bases). Germline CDR1 SNHLY, CDR2 FYNNEI. V was shortened by 6 bases and J by 0 bases, with 11 bases between the two germline ends. The CDR3 is 14 residues long. In nucleotides, the CDR3 is TGTGCCAGCAGATATGACAGGACTAACTATGGCTACACCTTC. Amino acid sequence: CASRYDRTNYGYTF.

The chain joins TRBV29-1 to TRBJ1-1; 10 nucleotides match TRBD1. The J segment lost 4 bases and the V segment lost 6 bases, leaving 11 bases of the junction unmatched. Per germline, CDR1 SQVTM and CDR2 ANQGSEA. The CDR3 is 15 residues long. The CDR3 bases are TGCAGCGTGGGGGACAGGGGAGGGGTATCCACTGAAGCTTTCTTT. Its protein product is CSVGDRGGVSTEAFF.

This clone occurred a few times. V gene TRBV5-4 combines with J gene TRBJ1-2; TRBD1 might be the D (5 bases). The CDR3 spans 14 residues. V lost 2 bases and J 2 bases, leaving 10 bases between the germline ends. Germline CDR1 reads SGHNT; CDR2 reads YYREEE (reference sequence). CDR3 coding DNA: TGTGCCAGCAGCTTAATGTGGGACAACTATGGCTACACCTTC. This encodes CASSLMWDNYGYTF.

Concerning this clone: The sample has other DNA sequences that encode this CDR3 too. The V call is TRBV30, the J call TRBJ1-6; D is uncertain. Germline V gene data show CDR1 as GTSNPN and CDR2 as SVGIG (reference sequence). The CDR3 sequence is 13 residues long. V lost 0 bases and J lost 1, with 1 base in between. This CDR3 reads CAWSVSYNSPLHF. CDR3 coding DNA: TGTGCCTGGAGTGTTTCCTATAATTCACCCCTCCACTTT.

This clone appeared a few times. The chain couples TRBV9 to TRBJ1-1; maybe TRBD1 (6 bases). The ends were cut back, 4 bases at V and 5 bases at J, with 15 bases in the middle. This CDR3 has 14 residues. Germline loops: CDR1 SGDLS, CDR2 YYNGEE. The CDR3 sequence is CASSIGQPGTEAFF. As DNA, the CDR3 is TGTGCCAGCAGCATCGGACAGCCTGGGACTGAAGCTTTCTTT.

This clone was found a few times. V and J are TRBV2 and TRBJ2-5; D is unclear. V was shortened by 5 bases and J by 0 bases, with 10 bases between the two germline ends. CDR3 size: 14 residues. Germline V gives CDR1 SNHLY, CDR2 FYNNEI. The CDR3 loop reads CASSLDRNQETQYF. The DNA for the CDR3 is TGTGCCAGCAGTCTTGACCGTAACCAAGAGACCCAGTACTTC. The complete variable domain, with remaining parts taken from reference TRBV2 and TRBJ2-5, reads EPEVTQTPSHQVTQMGQEVILRCVPISNHLYFYWYRQILGQKVEFLVSFYNNEISEKSEIFDDQFSVERPDGSNFTLKIRSTKLEDSAMYFCASSLDRNQETQYFGPGTRLLVL.

This clone was counted between two and nine times. The chain carries TRBV5-1 and TRBJ2-2, with D perhaps TRBD2 (5 bases). This CDR3 region has 15 residues. Germline V lookup: CDR1 SGHRS, CDR2 YFSETQ. V lost 3 bases and J 0 bases, leaving 9 bases between the germline ends. The CDR3 spells CASSSDWTNTGELFF. The CDR3 DNA follows: TGCGCCAGCAGCTCGGACTGGACGAACACCGGGGAGCTGTTTTTT.